This TCR beta chain was captured by sequencing in a study of blood T cells in healthy people across ages. The second PCR ran roughly 6 to 12 cycles with a sample-barcoded 5' primer and J-beta primers. TCRdb redid the calling of the 5' RACE reads with MiXCR, one entry per CDR3 protein. This table holds hundreds of thousands of distinct CDR3 sequences, roughly 50% found once. With V trimmed by 2 bases and J by 7 bases, 12 bases remained unmatched. This CDR3 has 17 residues. Sequencing was carried out using blood. This chain links TRBV12-3 or TRBV12-4 with TRBJ2-1, with 9 bases identical to TRBD1. The receptor was isolated from a man aged 35-49 years in good health. The CDR3 DNA is TGTGCCAGCAGTTTAAGGGGCTGGGGACAGGGAATAAATGAGCAGTTCTTC. Its protein is CASSLRGWGQGINEQFF.